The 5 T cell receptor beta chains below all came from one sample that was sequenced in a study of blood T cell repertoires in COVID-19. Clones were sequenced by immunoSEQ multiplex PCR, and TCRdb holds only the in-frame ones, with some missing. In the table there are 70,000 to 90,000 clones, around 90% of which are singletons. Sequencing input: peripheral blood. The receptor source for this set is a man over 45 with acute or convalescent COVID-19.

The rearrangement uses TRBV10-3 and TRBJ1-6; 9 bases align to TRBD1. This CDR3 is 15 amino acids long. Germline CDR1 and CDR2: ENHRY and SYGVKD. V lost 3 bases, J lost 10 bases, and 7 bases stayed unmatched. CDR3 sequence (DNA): TGTGCCATCAGTGACCCGGACAGGGGAGGGTCACCCCTCCACTTT. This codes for CAISDPDRGGSPLHF.

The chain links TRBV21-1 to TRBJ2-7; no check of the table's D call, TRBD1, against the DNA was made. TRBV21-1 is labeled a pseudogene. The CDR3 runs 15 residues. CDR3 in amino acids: CASSTLHDSSGEQYF. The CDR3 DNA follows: TGTGCCAGCAGCACCCTCCACGACAGTTCTGGCGAGCAGTACTTC.

The CDR3 sequence is CASQPGGGDSPLHF. In nucleotides, the CDR3 is TGCGCCAGCCAACCCGGAGGGGGGGACTCACCCCTCCACTTT. This chain connects TRBV5-1 to TRBJ1-6, with D perhaps TRBD1 (6 bases). CDR1 and CDR2 from the germline V gene are SGHRS and YFSETQ. V lost 7 bases and J 10 bases, leaving 18 bases between the germline ends. The CDR3 runs 14 residues.

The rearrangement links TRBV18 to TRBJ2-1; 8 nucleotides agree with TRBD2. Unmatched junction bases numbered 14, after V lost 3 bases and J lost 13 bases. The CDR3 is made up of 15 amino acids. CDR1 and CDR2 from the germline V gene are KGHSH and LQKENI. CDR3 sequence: CASSPPPNSGDNQFF. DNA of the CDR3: TGTGCCAGCTCACCCCCTCCCAATAGCGGGGATAACCAGTTCTTC.

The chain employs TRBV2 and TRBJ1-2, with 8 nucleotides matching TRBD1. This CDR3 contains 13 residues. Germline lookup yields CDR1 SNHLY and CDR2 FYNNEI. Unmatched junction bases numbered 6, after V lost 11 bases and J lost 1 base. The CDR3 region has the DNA TGTGCCCGAAAGGACAGGGATAACTATGGCTACACCTTC. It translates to CARKDRDNYGYTF.